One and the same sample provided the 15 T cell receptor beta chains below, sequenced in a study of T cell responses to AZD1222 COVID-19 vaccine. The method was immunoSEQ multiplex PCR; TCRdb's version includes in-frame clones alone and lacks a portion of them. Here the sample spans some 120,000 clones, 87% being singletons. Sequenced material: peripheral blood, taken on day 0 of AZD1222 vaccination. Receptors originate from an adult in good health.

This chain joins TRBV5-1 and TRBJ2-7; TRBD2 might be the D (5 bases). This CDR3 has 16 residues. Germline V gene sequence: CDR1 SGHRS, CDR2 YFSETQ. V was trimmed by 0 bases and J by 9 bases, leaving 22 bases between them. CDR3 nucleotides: TGCGCCAGCAGCTTGGCCGAGAGGGTTTCTATTGCAGCGCAGTACTTC. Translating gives CASSLAERVSIAAQYF.

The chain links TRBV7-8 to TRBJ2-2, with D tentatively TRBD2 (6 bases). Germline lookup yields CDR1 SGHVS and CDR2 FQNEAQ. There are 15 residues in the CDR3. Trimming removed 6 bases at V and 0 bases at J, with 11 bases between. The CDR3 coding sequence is TGTGCCAGCAGTCTAGGGAGGACGAACACCGGGGAGCTGTTTTTT. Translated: CASSLGRTNTGELFF.

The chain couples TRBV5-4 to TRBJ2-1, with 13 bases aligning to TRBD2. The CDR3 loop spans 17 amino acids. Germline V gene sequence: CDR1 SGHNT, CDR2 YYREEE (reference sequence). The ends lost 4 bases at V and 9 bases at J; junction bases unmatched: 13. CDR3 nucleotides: TGTGCCAGCAGCCCCGCGGCGGTGACTAGCGGGGGGAGTGAGCAGTTCTTC. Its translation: CASSPAAVTSGGSEQFF.

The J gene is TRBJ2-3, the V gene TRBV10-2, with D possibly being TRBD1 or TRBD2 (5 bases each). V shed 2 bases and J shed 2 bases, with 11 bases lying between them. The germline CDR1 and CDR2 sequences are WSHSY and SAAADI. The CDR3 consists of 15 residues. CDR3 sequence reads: CASSETGQHTDTQYF. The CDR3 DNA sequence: TGCGCCAGCAGTGAGACGGGGCAACACACAGATACGCAGTATTTT.

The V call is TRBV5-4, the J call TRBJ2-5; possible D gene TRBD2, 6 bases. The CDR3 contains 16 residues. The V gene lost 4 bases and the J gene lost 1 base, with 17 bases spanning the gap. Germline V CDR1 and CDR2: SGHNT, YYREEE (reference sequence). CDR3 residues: CASSPGGSGPQETQYF. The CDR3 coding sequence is TGTGCCAGCAGCCCCGGAGGTAGCGGACCCCAAGAGACCCAGTACTTC.

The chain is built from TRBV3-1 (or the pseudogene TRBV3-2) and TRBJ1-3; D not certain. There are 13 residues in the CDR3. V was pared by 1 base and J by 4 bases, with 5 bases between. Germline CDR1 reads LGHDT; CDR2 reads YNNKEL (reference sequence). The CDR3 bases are TGTGCCAGCAGCCAAGTGGCGGGAAACACCATATATTTT. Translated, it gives CASSQVAGNTIYF.

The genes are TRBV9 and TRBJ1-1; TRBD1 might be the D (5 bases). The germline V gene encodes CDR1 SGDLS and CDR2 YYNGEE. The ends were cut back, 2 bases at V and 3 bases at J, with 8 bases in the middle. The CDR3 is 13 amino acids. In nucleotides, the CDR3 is TGTGCCAGCAGCGTGAGGGGCGACACTGAAGCTTTCTTT. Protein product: CASSVRGDTEAFF.

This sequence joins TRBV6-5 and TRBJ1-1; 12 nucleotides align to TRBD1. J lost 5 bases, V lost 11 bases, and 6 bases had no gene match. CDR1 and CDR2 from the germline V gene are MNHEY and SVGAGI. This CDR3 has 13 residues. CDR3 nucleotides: TGTGCCCTCAGGGACAGGGGGCGGACTGAAGCTTTCTTT. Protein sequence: CALRDRGRTEAFF.

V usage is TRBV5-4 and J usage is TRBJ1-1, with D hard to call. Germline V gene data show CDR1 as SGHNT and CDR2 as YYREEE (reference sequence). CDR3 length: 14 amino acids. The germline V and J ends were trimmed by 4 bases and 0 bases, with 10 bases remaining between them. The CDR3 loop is CASSPGRLNTEAFF. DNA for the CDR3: TGTGCCAGCAGCCCGGGCCGTTTGAACACTGAAGCTTTCTTT.

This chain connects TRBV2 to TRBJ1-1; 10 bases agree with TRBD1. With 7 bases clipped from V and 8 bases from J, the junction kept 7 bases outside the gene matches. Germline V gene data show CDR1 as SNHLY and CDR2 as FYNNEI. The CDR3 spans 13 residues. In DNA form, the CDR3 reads TGTGCCAGCACCGGCGACAGGGGGCTAGAAGCTTTCTTT. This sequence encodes CASTGDRGLEAFF.

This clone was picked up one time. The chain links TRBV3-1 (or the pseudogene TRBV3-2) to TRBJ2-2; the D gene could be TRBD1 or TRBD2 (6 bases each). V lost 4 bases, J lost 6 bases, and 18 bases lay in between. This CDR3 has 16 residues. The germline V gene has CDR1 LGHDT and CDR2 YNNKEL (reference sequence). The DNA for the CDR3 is TGTGCCAGCAGCCCCCGGGGGCAGGGATTCGCCGGGGAGCTGTTTTTT. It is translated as CASSPRGQGFAGELFF.

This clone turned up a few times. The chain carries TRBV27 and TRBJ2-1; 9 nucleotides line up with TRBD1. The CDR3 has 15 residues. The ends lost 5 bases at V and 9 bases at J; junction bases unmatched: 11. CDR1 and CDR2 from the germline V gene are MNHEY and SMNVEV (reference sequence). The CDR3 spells CASSPSWTGVGEQFF. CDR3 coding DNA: TGTGCCAGCAGTCCAAGTTGGACAGGGGTCGGTGAGCAGTTCTTC.

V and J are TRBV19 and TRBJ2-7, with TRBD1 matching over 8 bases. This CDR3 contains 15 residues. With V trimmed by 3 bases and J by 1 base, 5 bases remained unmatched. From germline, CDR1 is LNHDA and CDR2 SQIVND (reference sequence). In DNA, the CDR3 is TGTGCCAGTAGTATCGGACAGGGCTGGTCCTACGAGCAGTACTTC. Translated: CASSIGQGWSYEQYF.

The DNA of the CDR3 is TGTGCCACCTACGCACTCTACAGGGTGGGGGAGACCCAGTACTTC. It yields the protein CATYALYRVGETQYF. The J gene is TRBJ2-5, the V gene TRBV24-1; tentatively, D is TRBD1 (6 bases). The CDR3 is 15 residues long. Germline loops: CDR1 KGHDR, CDR2 SFDVKD. Trimming took 9 bases from V and 5 from J, leaving 21 bases between them.

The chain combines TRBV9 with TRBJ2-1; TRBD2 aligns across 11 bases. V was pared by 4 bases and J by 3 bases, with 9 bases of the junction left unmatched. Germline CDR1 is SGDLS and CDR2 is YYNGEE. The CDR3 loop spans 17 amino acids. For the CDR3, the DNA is TGTGCCAGCAGCCCTCGAGGGGGACTAGCGGACTACAATGAGCAGTTCTTC. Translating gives CASSPRGGLADYNEQFF. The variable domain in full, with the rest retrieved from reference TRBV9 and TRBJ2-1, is DSGVTQTPKHLITATGQRVTLRCSPRSGDLSVYWYQQSLDQGLQFLIQYYNGEERAKGNILERFSAQQFPDLHSELNLSSLELGDSALYFCASSPRGGLADYNEQFFGPGTRLTVL.